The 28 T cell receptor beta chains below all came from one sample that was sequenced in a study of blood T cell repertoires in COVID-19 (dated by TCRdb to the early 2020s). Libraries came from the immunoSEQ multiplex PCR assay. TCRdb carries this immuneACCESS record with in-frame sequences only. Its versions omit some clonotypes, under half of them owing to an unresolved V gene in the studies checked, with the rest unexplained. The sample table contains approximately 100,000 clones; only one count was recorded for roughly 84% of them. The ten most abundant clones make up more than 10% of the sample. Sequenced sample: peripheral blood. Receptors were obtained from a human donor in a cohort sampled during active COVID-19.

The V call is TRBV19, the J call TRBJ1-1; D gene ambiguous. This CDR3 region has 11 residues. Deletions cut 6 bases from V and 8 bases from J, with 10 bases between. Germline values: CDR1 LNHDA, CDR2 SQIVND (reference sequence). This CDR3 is CASRQEAEAFF. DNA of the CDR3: TGTGCCAGTAGGCAGGAAGCCGAAGCTTTCTTT.

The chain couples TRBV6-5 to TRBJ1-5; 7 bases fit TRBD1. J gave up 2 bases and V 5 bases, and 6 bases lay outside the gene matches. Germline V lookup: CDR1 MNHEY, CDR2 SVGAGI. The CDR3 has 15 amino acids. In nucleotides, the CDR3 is TGTGCCAGCAGTAATAACCAGGGGGGCAATCAGCCCCAGCATTTT. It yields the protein CASSNNQGGNQPQHF.

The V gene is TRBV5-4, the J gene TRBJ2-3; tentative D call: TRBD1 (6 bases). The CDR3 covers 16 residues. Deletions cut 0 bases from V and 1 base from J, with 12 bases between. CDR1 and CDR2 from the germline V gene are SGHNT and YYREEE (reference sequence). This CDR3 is CASSLEWAGGTDTQYF. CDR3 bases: TGTGCCAGCAGCTTGGAATGGGCAGGGGGCACAGATACGCAGTATTTT.

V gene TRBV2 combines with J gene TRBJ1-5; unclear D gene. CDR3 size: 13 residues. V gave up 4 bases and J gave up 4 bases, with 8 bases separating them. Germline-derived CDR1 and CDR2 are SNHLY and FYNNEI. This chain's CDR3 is CASSGVRNQPQHF. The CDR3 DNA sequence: TGTGCCAGCAGTGGGGTCAGGAATCAGCCCCAGCATTTT. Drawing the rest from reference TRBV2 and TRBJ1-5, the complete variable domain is EPEVTQTPSHQVTQMGQEVILRCVPISNHLYFYWYRQILGQKVEFLVSFYNNEISEKSEIFDDQFSVERPDGSNFTLKIRSTKLEDSAMYFCASSGVRNQPQHFGDGTRLSIL.

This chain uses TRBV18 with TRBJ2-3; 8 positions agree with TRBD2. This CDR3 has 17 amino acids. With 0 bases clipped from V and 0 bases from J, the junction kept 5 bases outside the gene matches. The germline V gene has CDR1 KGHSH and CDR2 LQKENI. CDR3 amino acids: CASSPPIAGPSTDTQYF. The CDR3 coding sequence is TGTGCCAGCTCACCACCAATAGCGGGGCCTAGCACAGATACGCAGTATTTT.

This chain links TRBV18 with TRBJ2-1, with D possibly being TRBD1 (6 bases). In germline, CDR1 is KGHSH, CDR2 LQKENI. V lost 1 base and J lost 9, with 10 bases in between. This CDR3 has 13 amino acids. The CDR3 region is CASSPQGRGEQFF. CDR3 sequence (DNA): TGTGCCAGCTCACCACAGGGCAGGGGTGAGCAGTTCTTC.

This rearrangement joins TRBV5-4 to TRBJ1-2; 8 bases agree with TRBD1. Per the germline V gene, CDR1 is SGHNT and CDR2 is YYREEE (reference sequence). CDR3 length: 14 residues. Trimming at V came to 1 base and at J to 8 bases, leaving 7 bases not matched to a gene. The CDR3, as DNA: TGTGCCAGCAGCTTGTTAGGAGACAGGGGCGGCTACACCTTC. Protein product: CASSLLGDRGGYTF.

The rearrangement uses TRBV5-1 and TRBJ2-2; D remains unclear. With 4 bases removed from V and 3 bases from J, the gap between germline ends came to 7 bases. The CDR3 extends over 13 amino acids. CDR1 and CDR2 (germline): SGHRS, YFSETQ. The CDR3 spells CASSQAYTGELFF. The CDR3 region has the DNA TGCGCCAGCAGCCAGGCTTACACCGGGGAGCTGTTTTTT.

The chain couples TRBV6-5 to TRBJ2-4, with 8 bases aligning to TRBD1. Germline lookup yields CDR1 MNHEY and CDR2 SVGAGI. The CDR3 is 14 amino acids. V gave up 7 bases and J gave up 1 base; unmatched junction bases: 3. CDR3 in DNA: TGTGCCAGCATGTGGACAGGGGCCAAAAACATTCAGTACTTC. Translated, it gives CASMWTGAKNIQYF.

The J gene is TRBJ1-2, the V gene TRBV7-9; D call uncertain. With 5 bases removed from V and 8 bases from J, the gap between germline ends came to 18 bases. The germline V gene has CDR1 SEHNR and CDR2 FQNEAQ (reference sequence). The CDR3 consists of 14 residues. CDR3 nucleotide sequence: TGTGCCAGCAGCCTAGGCGGTTTTTTAATGGGCTACACCTTC. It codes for CASSLGGFLMGYTF.

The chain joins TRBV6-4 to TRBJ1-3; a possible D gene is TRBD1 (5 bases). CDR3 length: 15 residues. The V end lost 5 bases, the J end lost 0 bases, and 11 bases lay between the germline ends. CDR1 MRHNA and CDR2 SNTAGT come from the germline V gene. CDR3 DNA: TGTGCCAGCAGTATCCAGGGTATCTCTGGAAACACCATATATTTT. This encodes CASSIQGISGNTIYF.

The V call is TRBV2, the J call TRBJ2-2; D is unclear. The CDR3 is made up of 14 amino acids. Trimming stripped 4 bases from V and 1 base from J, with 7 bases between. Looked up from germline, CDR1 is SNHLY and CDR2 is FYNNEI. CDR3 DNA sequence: TGTGCCAGCAGTGCCTTACAGAACACCGGGGAGCTGTTTTTT. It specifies CASSALQNTGELFF.

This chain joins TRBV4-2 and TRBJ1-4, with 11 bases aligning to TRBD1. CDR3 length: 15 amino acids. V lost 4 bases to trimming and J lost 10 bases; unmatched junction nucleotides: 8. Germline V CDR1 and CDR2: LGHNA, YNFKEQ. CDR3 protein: CASSPNDGTGGKLFF. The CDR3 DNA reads TGTGCCAGCAGCCCAAACGACGGGACAGGGGGAAAACTGTTTTTT.

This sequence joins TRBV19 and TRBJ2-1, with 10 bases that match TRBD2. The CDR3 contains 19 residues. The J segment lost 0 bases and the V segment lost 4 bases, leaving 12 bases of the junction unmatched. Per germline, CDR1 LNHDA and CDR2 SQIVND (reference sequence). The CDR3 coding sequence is TGTGCCAGTAGTACGGAGGGCACTAGCGGGGCCAGCTCCTACAATGAGCAGTTCTTC. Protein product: CASSTEGTSGASSYNEQFF.

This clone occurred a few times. CDR3 region: CASSQQGRGPLHF. CDR3 in DNA: TGTGCCAGCAGCCAACAGGGGCGGGGACCCCTCCACTTT. This chain connects TRBV12-3 or TRBV12-4 to TRBJ1-6, with 7 bases that match TRBD1. The CDR3 runs to 13 residues. The V segment lost 6 bases and the J segment 12 bases; nucleotides outside the gene matches: 8.

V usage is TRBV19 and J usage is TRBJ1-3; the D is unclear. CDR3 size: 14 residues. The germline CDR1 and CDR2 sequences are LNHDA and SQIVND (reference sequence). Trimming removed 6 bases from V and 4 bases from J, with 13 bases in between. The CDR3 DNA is TGTGCCAGTAGAAAGCGGGAATCGGGAAACACCATATATTTT. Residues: CASRKRESGNTIYF.

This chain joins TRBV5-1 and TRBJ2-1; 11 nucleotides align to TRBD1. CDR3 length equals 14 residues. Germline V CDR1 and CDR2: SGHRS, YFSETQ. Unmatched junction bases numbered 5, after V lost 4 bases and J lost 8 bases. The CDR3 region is CASSLDRGPDEQFF. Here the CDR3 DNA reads TGCGCCAGCAGCCTGGACAGGGGGCCGGATGAGCAGTTCTTC.

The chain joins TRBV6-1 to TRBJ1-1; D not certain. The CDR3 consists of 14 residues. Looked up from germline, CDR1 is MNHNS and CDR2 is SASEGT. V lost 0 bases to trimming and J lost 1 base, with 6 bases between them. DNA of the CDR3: TGTGCCAGCAGTGAAGCGGAGTGGAACACTGAAGCTTTCTTT. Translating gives CASSEAEWNTEAFF.

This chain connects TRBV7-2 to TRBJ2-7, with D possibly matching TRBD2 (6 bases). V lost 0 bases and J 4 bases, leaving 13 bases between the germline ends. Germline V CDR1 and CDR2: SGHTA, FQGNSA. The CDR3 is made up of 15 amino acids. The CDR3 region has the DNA TGTGCCAGCAGCTTAGCGGTGCTAGCGACATACGAGCAGTACTTC. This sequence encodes CASSLAVLATYEQYF.

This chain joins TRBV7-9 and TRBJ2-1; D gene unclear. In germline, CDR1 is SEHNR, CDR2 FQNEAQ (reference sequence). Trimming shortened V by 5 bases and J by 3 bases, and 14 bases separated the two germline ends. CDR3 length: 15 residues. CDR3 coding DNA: TGTGCCAGCAGCCTGGCCGGCAGGCTCTACAATGAGCAGTTCTTC. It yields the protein CASSLAGRLYNEQFF.

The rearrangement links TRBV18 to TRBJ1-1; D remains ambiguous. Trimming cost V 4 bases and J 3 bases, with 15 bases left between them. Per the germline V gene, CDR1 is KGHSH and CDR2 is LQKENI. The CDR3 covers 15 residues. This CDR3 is CASSRPNRLYTEAFF. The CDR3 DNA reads TGTGCCAGCTCACGACCGAATCGACTATACACTGAAGCTTTCTTT. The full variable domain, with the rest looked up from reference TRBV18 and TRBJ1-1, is NAGVMQNPRHLVRRRGQEARLRCSPMKGHSHVYWYRQLPEEGLKFMVYLQKENIIDESGMPKERFSAEFPKEGPSILRIQQVVRGDSAAYFCASSRPNRLYTEAFFGQGTRLTVV.

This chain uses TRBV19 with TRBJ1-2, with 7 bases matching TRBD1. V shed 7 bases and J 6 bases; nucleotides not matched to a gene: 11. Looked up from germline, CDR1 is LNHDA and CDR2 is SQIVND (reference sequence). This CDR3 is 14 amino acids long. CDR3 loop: CASTKMGRGDGYTF. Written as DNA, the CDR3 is TGTGCCAGTACCAAAATGGGCAGGGGGGATGGCTACACCTTC.

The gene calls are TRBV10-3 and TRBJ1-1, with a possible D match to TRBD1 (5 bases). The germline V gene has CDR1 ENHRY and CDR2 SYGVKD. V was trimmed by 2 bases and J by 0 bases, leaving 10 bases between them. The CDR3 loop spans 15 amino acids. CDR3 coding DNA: TGTGCCATCAGTGAGGGTAAGGGGCTGAACACTGAAGCTTTCTTT. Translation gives CAISEGKGLNTEAFF.

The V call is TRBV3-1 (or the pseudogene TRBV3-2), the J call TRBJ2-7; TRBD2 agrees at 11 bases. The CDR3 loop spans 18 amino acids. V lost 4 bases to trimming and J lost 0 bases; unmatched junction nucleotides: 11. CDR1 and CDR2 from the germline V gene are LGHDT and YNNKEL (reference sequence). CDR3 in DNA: TGTGCCAGCAGCCCGGACCTAGCGGGGGGCCTTAGCTCCTACGAGCAGTACTTC. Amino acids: CASSPDLAGGLSSYEQYF.

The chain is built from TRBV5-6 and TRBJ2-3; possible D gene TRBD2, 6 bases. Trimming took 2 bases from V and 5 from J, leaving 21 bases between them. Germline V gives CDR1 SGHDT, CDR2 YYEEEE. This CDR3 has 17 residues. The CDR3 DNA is TGTGCCAGCAGCTTCCTTACTACTAGCTCGAAGGGAGATACGCAGTATTTT. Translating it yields CASSFLTTSSKGDTQYF. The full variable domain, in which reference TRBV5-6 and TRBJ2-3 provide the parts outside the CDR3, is DAGVTQSPTHLIKTRGQQVTLRCSPKSGHDTVSWYQQALGQGPQFIFQYYEEEERQRGNFPDRFSGHQFPNYSSELNVNALLLGDSALYLCASSFLTTSSKGDTQYFGPGTRLTVL.

The CDR3 reads CASSDRVNTEAFF. The CDR3 nucleotides read TGTGCCAGCAGTGACCGTGTGAACACTGAAGCTTTCTTT. The gene calls are TRBV6-4 and TRBJ1-1; D remains unclear. V lost 2 bases to trimming and J lost 0 bases, with 4 bases between them. Germline V lookup: CDR1 MRHNA, CDR2 SNTAGT. This CDR3 region has 13 residues.

CDR3: CASSPWDRPATQYF. Written as DNA, the CDR3 is TGTGCCAGCAGTCCCTGGGACAGGCCAGCGACCCAGTACTTC. V usage is TRBV2 and J usage is TRBJ2-5, with TRBD1 matching over 8 bases. CDR3 size: 14 residues. V shed 5 bases and J 7 bases; nucleotides not matched to a gene: 9. From germline, CDR1 is SNHLY and CDR2 FYNNEI.

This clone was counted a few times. The CDR3 DNA reads TGTGCCAGCAGCTTTGGCGGGGCCTACAATGAGCAGTTCTTC. It specifies CASSFGGAYNEQFF. The chain couples TRBV7-2 to TRBJ2-1; D perhaps matches TRBD2 (6 bases). V lost 3 bases and J 2 bases, leaving 8 bases between the germline ends. Germline V CDR1 and CDR2: SGHTA, FQGNSA. CDR3 length equals 14 residues.